This TCR beta chain was identified during a study of beta chain features in type 1 diabetes. Background on the study: No patient-donor differences in age, gender, total cells or subset yield.

Isolated RNA was reverse transcribed in full, so expressed TCRB transcripts were sequenced. Method: immunoSEQ multiplex PCR; TCRdb's copy keeps in-frame clones and lacks some. The sample lists about 640,000 clones; roughly 12% were seen once. This clone was counted only a few times. The antigen is unknown. Germline-derived CDR1 and CDR2 are LNHDA and SQIVND (reference sequence). The CDR3 spans 16 residues. J lost 0 bases, V lost 5 bases, and 5 bases had no gene match. Findings of the study overall: Shorter templates may be favored by PCR, equally so in patients and controls. Patients' naive, central memory and regulatory TCRB repertoires appeared more alike than those of healthy donors. Among all four CD4+ subsets, Type 1 diabetes patients had TCRB CDR3s that were moderately but significantly shorter.

The V and J genes are TRBV19 and TRBJ2-5, with 11 bases aligning to TRBD2. The sequencing sample was made of naive CD4+ T cells from blood. This receptor was identified in a man aged 25-45 years with type 1 diabetes. CDR3 nucleotide sequence: TGTGCCAGTAGTCTTCTAGCGGGGGGCCACCAAGAGACCCAGTACTTC. Protein sequence: CASSLLAGGHQETQYF.